This passage covers 5 T cell receptor beta chains from one sample sequenced in a study of radiotherapy plus CTLA-4 blockade in lung cancer. Sequenced by immunoSEQ multiplex PCR; TCRdb stores in-frame clones only, minus some. The data hold approximately 85,000 clones, with approximately 86% observed a single time. Sequencing was performed on peripheral blood, taken from a patient treated with radiotherapy plus ipilimumab. The receptors here all came from a human donor with non-small cell lung cancer who had a partial response to radiotherapy plus ipilimumab.

The CDR3 DNA sequence: TGTGCCTGGACCGGTAGCGGGAACGAGCAGTTCTTC. Residues: CAWTGSGNEQFF. The V gene is TRBV30, the J gene TRBJ2-1, with TRBD2 matching 8 bases. The CDR3 is 12 residues long. V gave up 4 bases and J gave up 10 bases; unmatched junction bases: 6. Germline lookup yields CDR1 GTSNPN and CDR2 SVGIG (reference sequence).

The gene calls are TRBV16 and TRBJ2-5; D is unclear. This CDR3 is 16 amino acids long. The V gene's germline CDR1 is KGHSY and CDR2 FQNENV. Trimming pared 0 bases from V and 0 bases from J, leaving 11 bases between. The CDR3 coding sequence is TGTGCCAGCAGCCAATCGATGGGCACGTACCAAGAGACCCAGTACTTC. Protein: CASSQSMGTYQETQYF.

The chain recombines TRBV15 with TRBJ2-7; 10 bases match TRBD1. V lost 6 bases to trimming and J lost 3 bases; unmatched junction nucleotides: 8. The CDR3 loop spans 15 amino acids. The germline gives CDR1 LNHNV, CDR2 YYDKDF (reference sequence). This CDR3 reads CATSRDRGRIYEQYV. CDR3 nucleotide sequence: TGTGCCACCAGTAGGGACAGGGGAAGGATCTACGAGCAGTACGTC.

The rearrangement uses TRBV5-1 and TRBJ2-3, with D possibly being TRBD1 (6 bases). The germline V gene has CDR1 SGHRS and CDR2 YFSETQ. This CDR3 region has 16 residues. V was pared by 4 bases and J by 3 bases, with 18 bases between. The CDR3, as DNA: TGCGCCAGCAGCCCCCTAGTGGGGGCCCCGACAGATACGCAGTATTTT. Amino acids: CASSPLVGAPTDTQYF.

This chain uses TRBV6-6 with TRBJ2-2; D may be TRBD1 (5 bases). This CDR3 has 13 amino acids. Trimming cost V 0 bases and J 6 bases, with 5 bases left between them. CDR1 is MNHNY and CDR2 is SVGAGI in the germline V gene (reference sequence). CDR3 nucleotide sequence: TGTGCCAGCAGTTACTCCAGGGCCGGGGAGCTGTTTTTT. Its protein is CASSYSRAGELFF.